This TCR beta chain was sequenced in a study of blood T cells in healthy people across ages. Germline CDR1 and CDR2: ENHRY and SYGVKD. Trimming took 7 bases from V and 5 from J, leaving 14 bases between them. The CDR3 extends over 13 amino acids. Collection of 8.5 to 10 milliliters of peripheral blood was performed for each donor. General study findings and limits: Unsorted PBMC input precluded a conclusive naive versus antigen-experienced comparison.

This clonotype was counted only a few times. The antigen is unknown. PCR was performed a second time for roughly 6 to 12 cycles using a sample-barcoded 5' primer and a J-beta primer mix. TCRdb itself ran the 5' RACE reads through MiXCR, one entry per CDR3 protein. The table lists about 680,000 distinct CDR3 sequences, about 52% of them singletons. This rearrangement joins TRBV10-3 to TRBJ2-5; D not certain. The origin of this receptor is a woman aged 60-75 years in good health. The sample was blood. This chain's CDR3 is CAINDTPSETQYF. Here the CDR3 DNA reads TGTGCCATCAACGATACCCCATCTGAGACCCAGTACTTC.